This T cell receptor (beta chain) stems from a study of early T cells in non-severe SARS-CoV-2 infection. This clonotype came up many times. The TCR library protocol attached unique molecular identifiers to the individual cDNA molecules. TCRdb reprocessed the 5' RACE reads via MiXCR and lists one record per CDR3 protein. Among about 52,000 distinct CDR3 sequences listed, approximately 10% were seen once. Germline CDR1 reads LNHNV; CDR2 reads YYDKDF (reference sequence). Deletions cut 0 bases from V and 6 bases from J, with 6 bases between. There are 13 residues in the CDR3. This sequence joins TRBV15 and TRBJ1-3, with D unresolved. The sequenced sample consisted of whole blood. This TCR came from an adult who was a healthcare worker with PCR-confirmed SARS-CoV-2 infection or an uninfected control (not recorded which). The CDR3 DNA follows: TGTGCCACCAGCAGAGACCCTGAAAACACCATATATTTT. This encodes CATSRDPENTIYF. Supplemented by reference TRBV15 and TRBJ1-3, the full variable domain reads DAMVIQNPRYQVTQFGKPVTLSCSQTLNHNVMYWYQQKSSQAPKLLFHYYDKDFNNEADTPDNFQSRRPNTSFCFLDIRSPGLGDTAMYLCATSRDPENTIYFGEGSWLTVV.